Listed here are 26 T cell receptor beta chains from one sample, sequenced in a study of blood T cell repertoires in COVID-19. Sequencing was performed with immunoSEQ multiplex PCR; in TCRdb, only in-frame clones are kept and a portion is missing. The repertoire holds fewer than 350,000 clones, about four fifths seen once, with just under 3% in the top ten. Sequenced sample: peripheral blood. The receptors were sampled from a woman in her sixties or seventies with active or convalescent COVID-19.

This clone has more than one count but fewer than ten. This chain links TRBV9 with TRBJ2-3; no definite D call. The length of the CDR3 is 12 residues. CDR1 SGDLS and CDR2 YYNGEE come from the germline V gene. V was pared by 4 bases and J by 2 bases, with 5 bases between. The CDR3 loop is CASSPFTDTQYF. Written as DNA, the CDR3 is TGTGCCAGCAGCCCCTTCACAGATACGCAGTATTTT.

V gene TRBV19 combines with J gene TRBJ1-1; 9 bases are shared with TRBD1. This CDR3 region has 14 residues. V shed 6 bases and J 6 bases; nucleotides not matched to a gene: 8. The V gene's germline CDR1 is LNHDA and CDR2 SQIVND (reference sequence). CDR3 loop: CASRKPGQGPEAFF. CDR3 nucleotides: TGTGCCAGTAGAAAACCGGGACAGGGCCCTGAAGCTTTCTTT. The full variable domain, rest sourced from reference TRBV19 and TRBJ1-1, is DGGITQSPKYLFRKEGQNVTLSCEQNLNHDAMYWYRQDPGQGLRLIYYSQIVNDFQKGDIAEGYSVSREKKESFPLTVTSAQKNPTAFYLCASRKPGQGPEAFFGQGTRLTVV.

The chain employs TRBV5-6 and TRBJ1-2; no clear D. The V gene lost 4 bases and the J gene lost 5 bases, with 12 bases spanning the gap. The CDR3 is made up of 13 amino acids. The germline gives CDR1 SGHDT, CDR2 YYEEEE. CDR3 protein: CASSLGRIYGYTF. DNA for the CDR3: TGTGCCAGCAGCCTAGGTCGGATTTATGGCTACACCTTC.

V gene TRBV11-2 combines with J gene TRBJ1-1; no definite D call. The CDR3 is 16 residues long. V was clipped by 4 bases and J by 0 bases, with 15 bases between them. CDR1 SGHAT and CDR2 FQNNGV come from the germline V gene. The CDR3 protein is CASSSPGPGMNTEAFF. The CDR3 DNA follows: TGTGCCAGCAGCTCGCCAGGTCCTGGTATGAACACTGAAGCTTTCTTT. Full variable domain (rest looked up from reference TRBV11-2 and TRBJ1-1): EAGVAQSPRYKIIEKRQSVAFWCNPISGHATLYWYQQILGQGPKLLIQFQNNGVVDDSQLPKDRFSAERLKGVDSTLKIQPAKLEDSAVYLCASSSPGPGMNTEAFFGQGTRLTVV.

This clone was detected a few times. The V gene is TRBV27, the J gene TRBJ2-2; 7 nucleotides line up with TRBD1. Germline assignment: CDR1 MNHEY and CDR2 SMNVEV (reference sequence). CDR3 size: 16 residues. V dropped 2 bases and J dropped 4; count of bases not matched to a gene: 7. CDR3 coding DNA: TGTGCCAGCAGTTTACACGTACAGGGGCTCACCGGGGAGCTGTTTTTT. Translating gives CASSLHVQGLTGELFF.

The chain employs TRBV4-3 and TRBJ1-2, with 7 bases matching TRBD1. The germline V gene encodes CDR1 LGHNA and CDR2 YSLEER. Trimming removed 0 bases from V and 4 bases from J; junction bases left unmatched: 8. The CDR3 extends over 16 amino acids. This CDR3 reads CASSQDETGWGYGYTF. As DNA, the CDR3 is TGCGCCAGCAGCCAAGACGAGACAGGGTGGGGCTATGGCTACACCTTC.

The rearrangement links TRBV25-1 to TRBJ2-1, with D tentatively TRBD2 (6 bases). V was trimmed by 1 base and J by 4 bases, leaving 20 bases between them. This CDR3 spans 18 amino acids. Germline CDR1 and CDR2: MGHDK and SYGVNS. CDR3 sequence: CASSESTRSVGGYNEQFF. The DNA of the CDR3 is TGTGCCAGCAGTGAATCTACACGGAGCGTTGGAGGGTACAATGAGCAGTTCTTC.

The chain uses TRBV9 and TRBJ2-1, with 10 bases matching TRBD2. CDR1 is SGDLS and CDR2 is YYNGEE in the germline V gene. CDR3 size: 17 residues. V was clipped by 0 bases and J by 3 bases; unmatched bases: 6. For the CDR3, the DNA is TGTGCCAGCAGCGTAGGTACCCTAGCGGGGGTCTACAATGAGCAGTTCTTC. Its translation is CASSVGTLAGVYNEQFF.

The CDR3 region is CASSEDRVAEAFF. The CDR3 DNA reads TGCGCCAGCAGTGAGGACAGGGTCGCCGAAGCTTTCTTT. The J gene is TRBJ1-1, the V gene TRBV10-1; TRBD1 agrees at 7 bases. The length of the CDR3 is 13 residues. Germline CDR1 reads WNHNN; CDR2 reads SYGVQD (reference sequence). V was pared by 2 bases and J by 8 bases, with 5 bases of the junction left unmatched.

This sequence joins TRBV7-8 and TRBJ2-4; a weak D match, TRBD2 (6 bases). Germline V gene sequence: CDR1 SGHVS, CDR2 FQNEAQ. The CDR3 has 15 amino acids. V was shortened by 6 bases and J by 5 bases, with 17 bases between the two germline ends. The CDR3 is CASSLGSGLENIQYF. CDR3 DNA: TGTGCCAGCAGTCTCGGGTCGGGACTCGAAAACATTCAGTACTTC.

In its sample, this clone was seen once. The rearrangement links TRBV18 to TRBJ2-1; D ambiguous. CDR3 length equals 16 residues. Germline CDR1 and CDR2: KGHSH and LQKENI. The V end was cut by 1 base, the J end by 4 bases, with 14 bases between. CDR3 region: CASSPLGQETYNEQFF. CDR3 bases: TGTGCCAGCTCACCACTGGGCCAGGAAACTTACAATGAGCAGTTCTTC.

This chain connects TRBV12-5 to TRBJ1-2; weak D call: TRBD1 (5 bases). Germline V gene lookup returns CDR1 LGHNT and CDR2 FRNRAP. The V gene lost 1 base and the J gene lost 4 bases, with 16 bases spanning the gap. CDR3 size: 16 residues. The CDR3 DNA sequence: TGTGCTAGTGGTTTGGCCCTGACAGAAGTGGGCTATGGCTACACCTTC. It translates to CASGLALTEVGYGYTF.

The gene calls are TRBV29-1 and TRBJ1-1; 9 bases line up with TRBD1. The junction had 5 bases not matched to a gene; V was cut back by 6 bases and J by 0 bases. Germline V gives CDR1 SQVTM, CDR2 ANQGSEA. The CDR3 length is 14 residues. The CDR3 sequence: CSVGGTGLNTEAFF. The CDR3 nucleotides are TGCAGCGTGGGAGGGACAGGGCTGAACACTGAAGCTTTCTTT.

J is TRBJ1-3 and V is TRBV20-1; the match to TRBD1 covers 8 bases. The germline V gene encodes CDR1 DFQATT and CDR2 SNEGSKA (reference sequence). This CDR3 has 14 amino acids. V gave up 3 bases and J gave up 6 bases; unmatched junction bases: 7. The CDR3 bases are TGCAGTGCTAGTCCGGGGCAGGGGGCAAACACCATATATTTT. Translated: CSASPGQGANTIYF.

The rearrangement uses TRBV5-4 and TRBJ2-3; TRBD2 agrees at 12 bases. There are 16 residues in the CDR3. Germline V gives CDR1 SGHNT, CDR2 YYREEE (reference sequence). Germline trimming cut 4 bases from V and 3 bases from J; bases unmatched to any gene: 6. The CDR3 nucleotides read TGTGCCAGCAGCGTCCGACTAGCGGGGGCTACAGATACGCAGTATTTT. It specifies CASSVRLAGATDTQYF.

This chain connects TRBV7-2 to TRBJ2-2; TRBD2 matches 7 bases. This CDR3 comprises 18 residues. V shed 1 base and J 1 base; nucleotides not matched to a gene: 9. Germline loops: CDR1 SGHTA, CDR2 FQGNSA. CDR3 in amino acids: CASSLEGLPIRNTGELFF. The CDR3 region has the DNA TGTGCCAGCAGCTTAGAGGGACTACCTATCCGGAACACCGGGGAGCTGTTTTTT.

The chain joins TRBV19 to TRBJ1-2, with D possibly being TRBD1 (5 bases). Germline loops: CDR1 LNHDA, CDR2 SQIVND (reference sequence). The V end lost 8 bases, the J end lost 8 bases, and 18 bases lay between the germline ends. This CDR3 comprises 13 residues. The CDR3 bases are TGTGCCAGTTGGGGCAGGGACTTTCGCGGCTACACCTTC. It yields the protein CASWGRDFRGYTF.

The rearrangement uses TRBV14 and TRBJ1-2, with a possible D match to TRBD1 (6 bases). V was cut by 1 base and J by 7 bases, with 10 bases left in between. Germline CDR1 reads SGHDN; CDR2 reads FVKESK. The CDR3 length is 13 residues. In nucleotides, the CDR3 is TGTGCCAGCAGCCAAGTAAGGGGGTCTGGCTACACCTTC. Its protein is CASSQVRGSGYTF.

The CDR3: CASSQDLQVQPQHF. The CDR3 DNA is TGCGCCAGCAGCCAAGACCTGCAGGTGCAGCCCCAGCATTTT. This chain connects TRBV4-3 to TRBJ1-5; D gene unclear. V lost 0 bases, J lost 7 bases, and 10 bases lay in between. Germline V gene data show CDR1 as LGHNA and CDR2 as YSLEER. The CDR3 spans 14 residues.

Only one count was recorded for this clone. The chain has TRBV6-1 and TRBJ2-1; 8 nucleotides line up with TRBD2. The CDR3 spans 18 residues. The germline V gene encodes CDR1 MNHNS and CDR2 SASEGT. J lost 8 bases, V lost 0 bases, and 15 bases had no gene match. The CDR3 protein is CASSEAILDGGARDEQFF. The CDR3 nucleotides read TGTGCCAGCAGTGAAGCGATTTTAGACGGGGGGGCCCGGGATGAGCAGTTCTTC.

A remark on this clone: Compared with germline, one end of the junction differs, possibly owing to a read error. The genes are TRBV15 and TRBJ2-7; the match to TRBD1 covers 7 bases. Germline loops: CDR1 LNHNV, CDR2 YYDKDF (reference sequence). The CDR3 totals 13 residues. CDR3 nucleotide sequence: TGTGCCACCAGCAGATCCCGAGGACAGGTATGGAACTTC. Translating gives CATSRSRGQVWNF. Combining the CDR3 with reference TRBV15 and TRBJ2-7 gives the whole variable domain DAMVIQNPRYQVTQFGKPVTLSCSQTLNHNVMYWYQQKSSQAPKLLFHYYDKDFNNEADTPDNFQSRRPNTSFCFLDIRSPGLGDTAMYLCATSRSRGQVWNFGPGTRLTVT.

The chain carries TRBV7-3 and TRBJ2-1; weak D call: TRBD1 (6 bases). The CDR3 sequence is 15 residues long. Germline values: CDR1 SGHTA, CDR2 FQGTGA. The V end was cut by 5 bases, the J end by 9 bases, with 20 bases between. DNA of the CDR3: TGTGCCAGCAGCCCGAGGACTGGCCCAGGGGCTGAGCAGTTCTTC. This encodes CASSPRTGPGAEQFF.

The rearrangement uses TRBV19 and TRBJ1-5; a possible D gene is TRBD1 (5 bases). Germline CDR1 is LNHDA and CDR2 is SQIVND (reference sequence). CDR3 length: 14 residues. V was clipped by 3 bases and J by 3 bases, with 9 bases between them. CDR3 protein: CASSISRDNQPQHF. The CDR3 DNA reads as TGTGCCAGTAGTATCAGCAGGGACAATCAGCCCCAGCATTTT.

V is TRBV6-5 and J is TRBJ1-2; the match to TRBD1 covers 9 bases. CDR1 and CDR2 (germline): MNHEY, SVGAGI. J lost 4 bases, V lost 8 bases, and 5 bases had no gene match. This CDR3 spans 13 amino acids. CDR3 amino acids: CASGDRAPYGYTF. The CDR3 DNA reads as TGTGCCAGCGGGGACAGGGCTCCCTATGGCTACACCTTC.

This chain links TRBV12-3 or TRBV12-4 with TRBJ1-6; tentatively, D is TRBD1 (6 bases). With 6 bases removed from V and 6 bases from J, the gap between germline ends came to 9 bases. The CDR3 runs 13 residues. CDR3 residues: CASRLRGNSPLHF. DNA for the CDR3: TGTGCCAGCAGACTCAGGGGTAATTCACCCCTCCACTTT.

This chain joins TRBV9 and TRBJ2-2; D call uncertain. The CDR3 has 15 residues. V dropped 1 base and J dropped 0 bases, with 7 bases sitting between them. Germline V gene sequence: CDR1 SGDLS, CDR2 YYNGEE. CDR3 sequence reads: CASSVRTANTGELFF. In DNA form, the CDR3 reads TGTGCCAGCAGCGTACGAACAGCGAACACCGGGGAGCTGTTTTTT.